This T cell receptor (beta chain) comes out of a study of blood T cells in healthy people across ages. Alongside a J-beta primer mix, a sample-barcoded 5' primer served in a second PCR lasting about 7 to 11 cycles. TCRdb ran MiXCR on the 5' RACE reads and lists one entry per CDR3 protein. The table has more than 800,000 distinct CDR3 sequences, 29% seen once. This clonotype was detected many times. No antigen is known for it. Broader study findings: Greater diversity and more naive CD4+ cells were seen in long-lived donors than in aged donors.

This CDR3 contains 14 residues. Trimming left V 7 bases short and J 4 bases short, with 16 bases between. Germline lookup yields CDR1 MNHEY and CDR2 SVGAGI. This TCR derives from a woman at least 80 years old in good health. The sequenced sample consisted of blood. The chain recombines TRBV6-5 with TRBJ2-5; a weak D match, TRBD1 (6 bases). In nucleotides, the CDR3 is TGTGCCAGCATCAGGGGCCAGGGAGCAGAGACCCAGTACTTC. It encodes CASIRGQGAETQYF.